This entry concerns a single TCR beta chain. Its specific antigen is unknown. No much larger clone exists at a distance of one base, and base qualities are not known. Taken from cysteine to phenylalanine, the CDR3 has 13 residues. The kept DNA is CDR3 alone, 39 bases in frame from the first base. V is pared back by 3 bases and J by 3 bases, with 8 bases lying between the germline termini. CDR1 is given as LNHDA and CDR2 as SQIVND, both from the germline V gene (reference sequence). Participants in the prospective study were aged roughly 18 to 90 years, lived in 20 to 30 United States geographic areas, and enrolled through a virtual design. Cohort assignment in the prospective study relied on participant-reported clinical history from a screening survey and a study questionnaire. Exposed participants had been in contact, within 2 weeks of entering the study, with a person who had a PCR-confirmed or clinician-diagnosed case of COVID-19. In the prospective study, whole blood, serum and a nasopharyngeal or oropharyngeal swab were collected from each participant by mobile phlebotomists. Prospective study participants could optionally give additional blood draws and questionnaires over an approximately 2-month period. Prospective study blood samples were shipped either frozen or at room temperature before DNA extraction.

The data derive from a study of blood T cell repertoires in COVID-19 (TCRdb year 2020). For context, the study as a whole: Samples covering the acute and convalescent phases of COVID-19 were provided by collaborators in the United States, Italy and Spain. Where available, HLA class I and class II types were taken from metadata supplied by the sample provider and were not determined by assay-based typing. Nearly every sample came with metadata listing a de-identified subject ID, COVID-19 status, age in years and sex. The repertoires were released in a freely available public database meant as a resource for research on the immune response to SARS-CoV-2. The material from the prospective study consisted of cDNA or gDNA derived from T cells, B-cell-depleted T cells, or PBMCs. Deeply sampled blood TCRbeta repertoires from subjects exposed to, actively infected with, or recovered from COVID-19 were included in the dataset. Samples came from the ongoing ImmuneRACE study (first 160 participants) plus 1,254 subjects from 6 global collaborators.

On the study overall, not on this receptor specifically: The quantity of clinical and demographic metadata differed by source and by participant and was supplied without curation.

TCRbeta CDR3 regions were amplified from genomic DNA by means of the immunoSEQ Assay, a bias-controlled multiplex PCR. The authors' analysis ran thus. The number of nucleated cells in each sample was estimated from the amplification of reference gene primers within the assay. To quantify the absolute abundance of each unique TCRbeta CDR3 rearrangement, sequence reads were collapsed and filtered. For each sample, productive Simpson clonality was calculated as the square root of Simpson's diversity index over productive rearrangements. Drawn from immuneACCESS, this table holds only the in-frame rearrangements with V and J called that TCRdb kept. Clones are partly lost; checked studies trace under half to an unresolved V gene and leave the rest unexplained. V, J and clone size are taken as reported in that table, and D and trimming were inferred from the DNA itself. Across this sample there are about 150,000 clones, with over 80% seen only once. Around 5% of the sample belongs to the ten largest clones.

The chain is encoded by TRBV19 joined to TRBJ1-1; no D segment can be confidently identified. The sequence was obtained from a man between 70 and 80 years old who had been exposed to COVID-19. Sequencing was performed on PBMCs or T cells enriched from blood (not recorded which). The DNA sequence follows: TGTGCCAGTAGTATCGACCGGGACACTGAAGCTTTCTTT. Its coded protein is CASSIDRDTEAFF.